Each of the 25 T cell receptor beta chains below was sequenced from the same sample in a study of blood T cell repertoires in COVID-19. Measured with immunoSEQ multiplex PCR; TCRdb has only the in-frame clones, and not every one. The repertoire has about 240,000 clones, around 86% of them found once; the top ten carry less than 8.5%. The sequenced sample was peripheral blood. Source of these receptors: a woman in her seventies with active or convalescent COVID-19.

The chain is built from TRBV2 and TRBJ2-5; 7 bases agree with TRBD2. The CDR3 is 15 residues long. The germline V gene has CDR1 SNHLY and CDR2 FYNNEI. Trimming cost V 4 bases and J 5 bases; bases outside gene matches: 10. This chain's CDR3 is CASSGGGGVEETQYF. DNA for the CDR3: TGTGCCAGCAGTGGCGGGGGAGGGGTAGAGGAGACCCAGTACTTC. The full variable domain, with the rest looked up from reference TRBV2 and TRBJ2-5, is EPEVTQTPSHQVTQMGQEVILRCVPISNHLYFYWYRQILGQKVEFLVSFYNNEISEKSEIFDDQFSVERPDGSNFTLKIRSTKLEDSAMYFCASSGGGGVEETQYFGPGTRLLVL.

The chain recombines TRBV18 with TRBJ2-2; TRBD2 aligns across 7 bases. This CDR3 region has 16 residues. J gave up 3 bases and V 7 bases, and 11 bases lay outside the gene matches. CDR1 and CDR2 from the germline V gene are KGHSH and LQKENI. The DNA for the CDR3 is TGTGCCAGCTTCACTCCCGGCGGGGGTGACACCGGGGAGCTGTTTTTT. Translating it yields CASFTPGGGDTGELFF.

The J gene is TRBJ2-5, the V gene TRBV18; 7 positions agree with TRBD1. The CDR3 length is 14 residues. Germline CDR1 KGHSH, CDR2 LQKENI. V dropped 3 bases and J dropped 5; count of bases not matched to a gene: 6. The DNA of the CDR3 is TGTGCCAGCTCACCGGCCGGGACAGTTGAGACCCAGTACTTC. Translation gives CASSPAGTVETQYF.

This clone was seen only once. Here the CDR3 reads CASSLASGGKEQFF. In DNA form, the CDR3 reads TGCGCCAGCAGCTTGGCTAGCGGGGGAAAAGAGCAGTTCTTC. The chain joins TRBV5-1 to TRBJ2-1; 10 bases are a match to TRBD2. The CDR3 length is 14 residues. Germline assignment: CDR1 SGHRS and CDR2 YFSETQ. Trimming cost V 0 bases and J 10 bases; bases outside gene matches: 4.

This sequence joins TRBV10-2 and TRBJ2-1; the D is unclear. The CDR3 is 16 amino acids. CDR1 is WSHSY, CDR2 SAAADI, per germline. Trimming removed 3 bases at V and 0 bases at J, with 12 bases between. CDR3 sequence (DNA): TGCGCCAGCAGTGAAGTCGTGCGGAGCTCCTACAATGAGCAGTTCTTC. Its translation: CASSEVVRSSYNEQFF.

The chain employs TRBV7-9 and TRBJ2-1; possible D gene TRBD2, 5 bases. The CDR3 totals 15 residues. V lost 2 bases and J lost 5, with 13 bases in between. CDR1 SEHNR and CDR2 FQNEAQ come from the germline V gene (reference sequence). The chain's CDR3 is CASSLPAGMNNEQFF. In DNA form, the CDR3 reads TGTGCCAGCAGCTTACCGGCCGGGATGAACAATGAGCAGTTCTTC.

The chain uses TRBV7-2 and TRBJ1-4, with D unclear. The germline V gene has CDR1 SGHTA and CDR2 FQGNSA. V was clipped by 6 bases and J by 10 bases, with 15 bases between them. The CDR3 has 13 amino acids. CDR3 bases: TGTGCCAGCAGGGAAGTCGGGGAAGGAAAACTGTTTTTT. It is translated as CASREVGEGKLFF.

J is TRBJ1-2 and V is TRBV6-5; a possible D gene is TRBD1 (5 bases). The CDR3 sequence is 15 residues long. V dropped 2 bases and J dropped 3 bases, with 13 bases sitting between them. Germline loops: CDR1 MNHEY, CDR2 SVGAGI. For the CDR3, the DNA is TGTGCCAGCAGTTACCCAATCCAGGGATACTATGGCTACACCTTC. It is translated as CASSYPIQGYYGYTF.

The V and J genes are TRBV19 and TRBJ1-5; 10 bases agree with TRBD1. The CDR3 sequence is 14 residues long. Trimming cost V 7 bases and J 6 bases; bases outside gene matches: 6. Germline CDR1 and CDR2: LNHDA and SQIVND (reference sequence). The CDR3, as DNA: TGTGCCAGTACCGGGACAGGGGTACGTCAGCCCCAGCATTTT. Protein product: CASTGTGVRQPQHF.

V and J are TRBV18 and TRBJ2-5; 14 bases agree with TRBD2. Losses at the gene ends were 3 bases for V and 5 bases for J; bases not matched to a gene: 5. Germline CDR1 reads KGHSH; CDR2 reads LQKENI. The CDR3 runs 16 residues. CDR3 loop: CASSPGLAGGLETQYF. CDR3 in DNA: TGTGCCAGCTCACCTGGACTAGCGGGGGGACTGGAGACCCAGTACTTC.

The rearrangement joins TRBV5-1 to TRBJ1-2, with TRBD1 matching 9 bases. The germline gives CDR1 SGHRS, CDR2 YFSETQ. The V gene end was trimmed by 2 bases and the J gene end by 3 bases; junction bases not matched to a gene: 5. CDR3 length: 15 amino acids. The CDR3 DNA is TGCGCCAGCAGCTTACAGGGGGCGCAAGACTATGGCTACACCTTC. Translating it yields CASSLQGAQDYGYTF.

This rearrangement joins TRBV5-6 to TRBJ1-2; D gene ambiguous. CDR3 size: 13 residues. Germline-derived CDR1 and CDR2 are SGHDT and YYEEEE. V lost 5 bases and J lost 0, with 8 bases in between. The CDR3 DNA sequence: TGTGCCAGCAGTTACAATTCTAACTATGGCTACACCTTC. Amino acids: CASSYNSNYGYTF.

The chain couples TRBV7-2 to TRBJ1-2, with a possible D match to TRBD1 (6 bases). Trimming left V 1 base short and J 4 bases short, with 13 bases between. The CDR3 spans 15 residues. The germline V gene encodes CDR1 SGHTA and CDR2 FQGNSA. Here the CDR3 DNA reads TGTGCCAGCAGCTTAGAACAGGGAGGGCCCTATGGCTACACCTTC. This codes for CASSLEQGGPYGYTF. Based on the CDR3 plus reference TRBV7-2 and TRBJ1-2, the full variable domain is GAGVSQSPSNKVTEKGKDVELRCDPISGHTALYWYRQSLGQGLEFLIYFQGNSAPDKSGLPSDRFSAERTGGSVSTLTIQRTQQEDSAVYLCASSLEQGGPYGYTFGSGTRLTVV.

This clone occurred once. This chain joins TRBV27 and TRBJ1-5; the D gene is possibly TRBD1 (6 bases). The ends were cut back, 6 bases at V and 7 bases at J, with 13 bases in the middle. Germline V gene data show CDR1 as MNHEY and CDR2 as SMNVEV (reference sequence). CDR3 length: 13 amino acids. The CDR3 DNA reads TGTGCCAGCAGCCTGGGGGGGCAACAGCCCCAGCATTTT. Translated: CASSLGGQQPQHF.

The chain carries TRBV7-2 and TRBJ1-5; TRBD1 matches at 9 bases. This CDR3 has 16 amino acids. Germline V gene lookup returns CDR1 SGHTA and CDR2 FQGNSA. After removal of 5 bases from V and 2 bases from J, the junction contained 7 bases not matched to a gene. The CDR3 region has the DNA TGTGCCAGCAGCCTCACAGGGGGCGAAGGCAATCAGCCCCAGCATTTT. This codes for CASSLTGGEGNQPQHF.

The rearrangement joins TRBV10-3 to TRBJ2-5; 7 bases match TRBD2. Germline CDR1 and CDR2: ENHRY and SYGVKD. Trimming at V came to 3 bases and at J to 9 bases, leaving 13 bases not matched to a gene. This CDR3 contains 15 residues. Written as DNA, the CDR3 is TGTGCCATCAGTGACGGCAGGGCGGAGGGGAGGGCCCAGTACTTC. It yields the protein CAISDGRAEGRAQYF.

The chain carries TRBV7-9 and TRBJ2-1, with TRBD2 identical over 9 bases. The CDR3 spans 17 residues. Germline lookup yields CDR1 SEHNR and CDR2 FQNEAQ (reference sequence). With V trimmed by 6 bases and J by 2 bases, 11 bases remained unmatched. Here the CDR3 DNA reads TGTGCCAGCAGTCGTTCTCTGGCTAGCGGGGCCTACAATGAGCAGTTCTTC. Residues: CASSRSLASGAYNEQFF.

This chain connects TRBV18 to TRBJ2-5, with TRBD1 matching 8 bases. This CDR3 is built from 13 residues. The V segment lost 3 bases and the J segment 4 bases; nucleotides outside the gene matches: 1. Germline-derived CDR1 and CDR2 are KGHSH and LQKENI. The CDR3 nucleotides read TGTGCCAGCTCACCTACAGGGGGAGAGACCCAGTACTTC. It specifies CASSPTGGETQYF. Filled out from reference TRBV18 and TRBJ2-5, the complete variable domain reads NAGVMQNPRHLVRRRGQEARLRCSPMKGHSHVYWYRQLPEEGLKFMVYLQKENIIDESGMPKERFSAEFPKEGPSILRIQQVVRGDSAAYFCASSPTGGETQYFGPGTRLLVL.

This chain connects TRBV19 to TRBJ2-5; 7 bases map to TRBD2. There are 13 residues in the CDR3. In germline, CDR1 is LNHDA, CDR2 SQIVND (reference sequence). J gave up 2 bases and V 5 bases, and 2 bases lay outside the gene matches. CDR3 sequence (DNA): TGTGCCAGTAGTCCGGGACTACAAGAGACCCAGTACTTC. Its translation: CASSPGLQETQYF.

The chain employs TRBV6-5 and TRBJ1-2; D not certain. Germline V gene sequence: CDR1 MNHEY, CDR2 SVGAGI. There are 13 residues in the CDR3. V lost 2 bases, J lost 4 bases, and 8 bases lay in between. The CDR3 sequence: CASSYGVPYGYTF. The CDR3 DNA reads as TGTGCCAGCAGTTACGGAGTTCCCTATGGCTACACCTTC.

The chain joins TRBV4-2 to TRBJ2-1, with D perhaps matching TRBD2 (5 bases). Germline V lookup: CDR1 LGHNA, CDR2 YNFKEQ. Trimming took off 1 base at V and 4 bases at J, with 11 bases between the two ends. The CDR3 totals 15 residues. CDR3 sequence (DNA): TGTGCCAGCAGCCAAGTTCGAGCGGAGTACAATGAGCAGTTCTTC. Its protein product is CASSQVRAEYNEQFF.

This chain joins TRBV7-9 and TRBJ2-2; the D gene is possibly TRBD2 (5 bases). Germline V gene data show CDR1 as SEHNR and CDR2 as FQNEAQ (reference sequence). The germline V and J ends were trimmed by 1 base and 4 bases, with 10 bases remaining between them. The CDR3 sequence is 15 residues long. The CDR3 loop is CASSLDLAGTGELFF. For the CDR3, the DNA is TGTGCCAGCAGCTTAGATCTAGCAGGCACCGGGGAGCTGTTTTTT.

V and J are TRBV4-3 and TRBJ2-7, with D possibly TRBD2 on 6 matching bases. Germline V gene data show CDR1 as LGHNA and CDR2 as YSLEER. The CDR3 sequence is 13 residues long. Trimming removed 1 base at V and 8 bases at J, with 12 bases between. The CDR3 reads CASSQGPGEKQYF. In DNA form, the CDR3 reads TGCGCCAGCAGCCAAGGTCCGGGGGAAAAGCAGTACTTC.

This chain connects TRBV9 to TRBJ1-2; possible D gene TRBD1, 5 bases. CDR1 is SGDLS, CDR2 YYNGEE, per germline. With 3 bases removed from V and 8 bases from J, the gap between germline ends came to 14 bases. The CDR3 consists of 13 residues. In DNA form, the CDR3 reads TGTGCCAGCAGCGGACAGTCGTGGATAGGCTACACCTTC. As protein: CASSGQSWIGYTF. The complete variable domain, with remaining parts taken from reference TRBV9 and TRBJ1-2, reads DSGVTQTPKHLITATGQRVTLRCSPRSGDLSVYWYQQSLDQGLQFLIQYYNGEERAKGNILERFSAQQFPDLHSELNLSSLELGDSALYFCASSGQSWIGYTFGSGTRLTVV.

V gene TRBV19 combines with J gene TRBJ1-4, with TRBD1 matching over 7 bases. There are 20 residues in the CDR3. Per the germline V gene, CDR1 is LNHDA and CDR2 is SQIVND (reference sequence). The trim removed 0 bases at V and 0 bases at J, leaving 13 bases unmatched. The CDR3 protein is CASSIDESVRQGPTNEKLFF. CDR3 nucleotide sequence: TGTGCCAGTAGTATAGATGAGAGTGTGAGACAGGGACCAACTAATGAAAAACTGTTTTTT.